This entry concerns a single T cell receptor (beta chain). This entry comes from a study of T-cell reconstitution after alpha-beta-depleted transplantation in children. Germline V gene lookup returns CDR1 MNHNY and CDR2 SVGAGI (reference sequence). V dropped 8 bases and J dropped 6 bases, with 16 bases sitting between them. The CDR3 loop spans 13 amino acids. Using unique molecular identifiers, the investigators prepared the TCRbeta library. TCRdb analysed the PCR reads with MiXCR anew, one entry per CDR3 protein. The data contain about 640,000 distinct CDR3 sequences, roughly 15% of them singletons. The sequence was obtained from a human donor who donated a stem cell graft to a child with acute myeloid leukemia. This rearrangement joins TRBV6-6 to TRBJ1-1, with D unresolved. The sample in question was PBMCs from the stem cell graft donor, obtained from the stem cell graft. CDR3 sequence: CASSGGPGPEAFF. The CDR3 DNA is TGTGCCAGCTCCGGCGGGCCTGGGCCTGAAGCTTTCTTT.